This T cell receptor beta chain was sequenced for a study of CD8 T cells in ankylosing spondylitis. Regarding the study as a whole: A CD8+ phenotype characterized the disease-linked clones, which were relatively rare in peripheral blood. The study identified a TCR beta motif of roughly eight highly homologous variants that appeared characteristic of ankylosing spondylitis blood. It was reported that disease-linked clones were significantly enriched in matched ankylosing spondylitis synovial fluid. In reactive arthritis synovial fluid and blood, some motif variants had been reported before.

Notes on this clonotype: The antigen is not known.

TCRdb reprocessed the 5' RACE reads with MiXCR, giving one entry per CDR3 protein. The data show 800,000 to 900,000 distinct CDR3 sequences, 12% seen once. From germline, CDR1 is SGHAT and CDR2 FQNNGV. After removal of 8 bases from V and 3 bases from J, the junction contained 27 bases not matched to a gene. The CDR3 loop spans 21 amino acids. The sample was blood, either unsorted or a sorted T cell fraction (not recorded which). The origin of this receptor is a male donor with ankylosing spondylitis. The J gene is TRBJ2-3, the V gene TRBV11-2; TRBD1 matches at 9 bases. The CDR3 nucleotides are TGTGCCAGCGCAGGCTGGCGGGACAGGGAAATTCCGGGCGGTGGGACAGATACGCAGTATTTT. It codes for CASAGWRDREIPGGGTDTQYF.